The clone carrying this T cell receptor (beta chain) was seen a handful of times. Antigen specificity is unknown. The repertoire was sequenced with immunoSEQ multiplex PCR; TCRdb's copy has only in-frame clones and lacks some. The table has under 80,000 clones, roughly four fifths seen once. The sample is drawn from a study of OX40 agonist ivuxolimab in advanced cancers. Overall study: At doses from 0.01 to 10 mg/kg, patients were given intravenous ivuxolimab every 2 weeks. The eligibility criteria allowed prior anti-PD-1, anti-PD-L1 or anti-CTLA-4 therapy, and about 40% had some. Regarding the study as a whole: Normalized T-cell clonal expansion was also low in some nonresponders.

The source of this sequence is an adult with an advanced solid tumor such as melanoma, head and neck, liver or kidney cancer. This material consisted of CD4+ or CD8+ T cells sorted from blood, taken in a trial of the OX40 agonist ivuxolimab.

The CDR3 DNA reads as TGTGCCAGCAGCCCCGGACAGGGTCGTAACACCTTC. It codes for CASSPGQGRNTF. This chain joins TRBV6-5 and TRBJ1-2; 8 nucleotides agree with TRBD1. The V gene's germline CDR1 is MNHEY and CDR2 SVGAGI. The CDR3 covers 12 residues. The junction had 9 bases not matched to a gene; V was cut back by 6 bases and J by 12 bases.